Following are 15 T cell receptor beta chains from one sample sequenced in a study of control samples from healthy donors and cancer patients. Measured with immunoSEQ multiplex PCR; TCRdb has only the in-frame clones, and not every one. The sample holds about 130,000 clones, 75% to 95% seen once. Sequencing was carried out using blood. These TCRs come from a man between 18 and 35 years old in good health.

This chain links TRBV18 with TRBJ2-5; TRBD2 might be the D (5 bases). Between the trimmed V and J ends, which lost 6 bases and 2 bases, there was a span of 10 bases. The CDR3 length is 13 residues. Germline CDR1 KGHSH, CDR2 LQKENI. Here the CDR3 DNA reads TGTGCCAGCTCCCCGGGGTCACAAGAGACCCAGTACTTC. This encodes CASSPGSQETQYF. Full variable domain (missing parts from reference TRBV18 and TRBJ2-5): NAGVMQNPRHLVRRRGQEARLRCSPMKGHSHVYWYRQLPEEGLKFMVYLQKENIIDESGMPKERFSAEFPKEGPSILRIQQVVRGDSAAYFCASSPGSQETQYFGPGTRLLVL.

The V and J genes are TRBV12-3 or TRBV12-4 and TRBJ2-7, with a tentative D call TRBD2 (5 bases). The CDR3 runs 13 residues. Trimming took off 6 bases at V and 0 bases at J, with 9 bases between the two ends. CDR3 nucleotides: TGTGCCAGCAGCCTGGGGAGCTCCTACGAGCAGTACGTC. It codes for CASSLGSSYEQYV.

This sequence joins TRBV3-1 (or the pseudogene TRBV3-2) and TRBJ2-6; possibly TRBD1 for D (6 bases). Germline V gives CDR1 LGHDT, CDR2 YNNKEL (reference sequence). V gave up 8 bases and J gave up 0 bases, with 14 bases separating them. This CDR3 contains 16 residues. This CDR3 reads CASRLGANSGANVLTF. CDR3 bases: TGTGCCAGCCGACTGGGGGCAAACTCTGGGGCCAACGTCCTGACTTTC.

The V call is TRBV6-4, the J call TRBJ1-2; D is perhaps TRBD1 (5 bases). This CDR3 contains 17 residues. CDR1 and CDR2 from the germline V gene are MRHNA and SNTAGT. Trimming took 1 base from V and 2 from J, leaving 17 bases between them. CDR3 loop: CASSDLSTGRTNYGYTF. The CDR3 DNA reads TGTGCCAGCAGTGACTTAAGCACGGGACGGACCAACTATGGCTACACCTTC.

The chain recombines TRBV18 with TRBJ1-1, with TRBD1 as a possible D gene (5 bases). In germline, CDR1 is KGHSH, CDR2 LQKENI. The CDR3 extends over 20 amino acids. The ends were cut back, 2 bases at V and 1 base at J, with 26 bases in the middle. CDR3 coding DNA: TGTGCCAGCTCACCAAACGGGGGTGGTTACGGGGAGAGTTGGAACACTGAAGCTTTCTTT. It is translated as CASSPNGGGYGESWNTEAFF.

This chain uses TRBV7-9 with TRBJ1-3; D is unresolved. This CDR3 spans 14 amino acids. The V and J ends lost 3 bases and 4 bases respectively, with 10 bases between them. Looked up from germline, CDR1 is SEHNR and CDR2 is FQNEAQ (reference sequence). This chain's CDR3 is CASSFPGKGNTIYF. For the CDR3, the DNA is TGTGCCAGCAGCTTCCCCGGGAAGGGAAACACCATATATTTT.

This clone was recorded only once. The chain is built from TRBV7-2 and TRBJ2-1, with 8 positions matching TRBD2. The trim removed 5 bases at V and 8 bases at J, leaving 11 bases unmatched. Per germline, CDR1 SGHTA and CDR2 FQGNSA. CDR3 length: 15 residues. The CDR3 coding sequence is TGTGCCAGCAGCAAAGAGGCGGGAGGCTTGTATGAGCAGTTCTTC. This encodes CASSKEAGGLYEQFF.

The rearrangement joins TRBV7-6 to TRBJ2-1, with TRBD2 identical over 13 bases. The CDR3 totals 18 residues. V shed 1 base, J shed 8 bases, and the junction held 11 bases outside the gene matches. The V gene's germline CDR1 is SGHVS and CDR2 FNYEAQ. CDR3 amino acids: CASSLEPPGTSGAYEQFF. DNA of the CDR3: TGTGCCAGCAGCTTAGAACCCCCTGGGACTAGCGGGGCATATGAGCAGTTCTTC.

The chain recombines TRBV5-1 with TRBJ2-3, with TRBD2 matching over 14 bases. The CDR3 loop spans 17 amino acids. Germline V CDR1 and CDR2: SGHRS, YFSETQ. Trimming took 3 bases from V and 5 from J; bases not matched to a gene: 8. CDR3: CASSSKTSGGALDTQYF. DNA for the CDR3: TGCGCCAGCAGCTCGAAGACTAGCGGGGGGGCATTAGATACGCAGTATTTT.

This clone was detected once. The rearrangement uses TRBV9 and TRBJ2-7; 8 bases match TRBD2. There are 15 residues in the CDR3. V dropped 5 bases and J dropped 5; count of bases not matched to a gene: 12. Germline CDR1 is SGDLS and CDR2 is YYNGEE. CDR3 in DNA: TGTGCCAGCAGAACCAGGGGCGGGAGGATTCACGAGCAGTACGTC. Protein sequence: CASRTRGGRIHEQYV.

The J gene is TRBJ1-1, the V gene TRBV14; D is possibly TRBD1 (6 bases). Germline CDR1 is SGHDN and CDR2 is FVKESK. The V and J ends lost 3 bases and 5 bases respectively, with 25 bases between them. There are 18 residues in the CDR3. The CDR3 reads CASSQIAGLVGGRTEAFF. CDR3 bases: TGTGCCAGCAGCCAGATTGCCGGATTGGTAGGGGGTCGGACTGAAGCTTTCTTT.

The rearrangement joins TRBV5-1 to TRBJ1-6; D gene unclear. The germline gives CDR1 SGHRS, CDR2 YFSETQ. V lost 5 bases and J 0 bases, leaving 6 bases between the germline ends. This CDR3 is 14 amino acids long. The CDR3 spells CASRESSYNSPLHF. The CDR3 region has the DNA TGCGCCAGCAGGGAAAGCTCCTATAATTCACCCCTCCACTTT.

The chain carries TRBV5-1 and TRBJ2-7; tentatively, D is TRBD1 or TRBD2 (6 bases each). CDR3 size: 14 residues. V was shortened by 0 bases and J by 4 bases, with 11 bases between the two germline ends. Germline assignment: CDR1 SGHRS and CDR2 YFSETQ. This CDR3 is CASSLVGGLYEQYF. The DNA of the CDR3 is TGCGCCAGCAGCTTGGTGGGGGGCCTATACGAGCAGTACTTC.

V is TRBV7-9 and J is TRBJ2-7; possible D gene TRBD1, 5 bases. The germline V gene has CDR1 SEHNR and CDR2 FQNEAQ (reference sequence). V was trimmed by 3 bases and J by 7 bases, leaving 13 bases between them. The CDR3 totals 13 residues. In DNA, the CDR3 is TGTGCCAGCAGCTTGGACACCCTTCGGGAGCAGTACTTC. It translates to CASSLDTLREQYF.

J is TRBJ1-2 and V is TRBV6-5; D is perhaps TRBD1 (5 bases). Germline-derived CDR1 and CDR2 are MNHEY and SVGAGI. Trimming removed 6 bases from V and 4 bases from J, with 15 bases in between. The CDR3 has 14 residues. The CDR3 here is CASRRLQGSYGYTF. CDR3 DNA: TGTGCCAGCAGACGCCTTCAGGGAAGCTATGGCTACACCTTC.